Listed here are 29 T cell receptor beta chains from one sample, sequenced in a study of shared clonotypes between healthy human individuals. Clones were read by immunoSEQ multiplex PCR, and TCRdb kept only the in-frame ones, dropping some. The sample includes around 200,000 clones, 90% to 95% of them seen just once. The specimen was naive CD4+ T cells sorted from blood. Described subset: CD45RA+ positively selected. The receptors stem from a woman aged 30 to 39 in good health.

The genes are TRBV5-8 and TRBJ2-7, with 9 bases that match TRBD1. The CDR3 totals 14 residues. After removal of 4 bases from V and 2 bases from J, the junction contained 4 bases not matched to a gene. Per germline, CDR1 SGHTS and CDR2 YDEGEE. The CDR3 sequence is CASSARQGAYEQYF. The CDR3 DNA reads as TGTGCCAGCAGCGCTCGACAGGGGGCCTACGAGCAGTACTTC.

The J gene is TRBJ2-1, the V gene TRBV28; D might be TRBD1 (6 bases). Germline V CDR1 and CDR2: MDHEN, SYDVKM. CDR3 length equals 19 residues. With 5 bases removed from V and 6 bases from J, the gap between germline ends came to 29 bases. This CDR3 is CASSSTGQNIPSYPNEQFF. Here the CDR3 DNA reads TGTGCCAGCAGTAGCACAGGGCAAAATATCCCAAGTTACCCCAATGAGCAGTTCTTC.

The chain employs TRBV7-7 and TRBJ2-3; no firm D call. There are 14 residues in the CDR3. Germline values: CDR1 SSHAT, CDR2 FNYEAQ (reference sequence). Trimming stripped 1 base from V and 2 bases from J, with 7 bases between. In nucleotides, the CDR3 is TGTGCCAGCAGCTTAGACGGACCCACAGATACGCAGTATTTT. Amino acids: CASSLDGPTDTQYF.

V usage is TRBV29-1 and J usage is TRBJ1-1; unclear D gene. The CDR3 loop spans 11 amino acids. V dropped 1 base and J dropped 6 bases, with 6 bases sitting between them. Germline V gene sequence: CDR1 SQVTM, CDR2 ANQGSEA. The CDR3 sequence: CSVEGGAEAFF. The DNA for the CDR3 is TGCAGCGTTGAAGGCGGCGCTGAAGCTTTCTTT.

This sequence joins TRBV4-1 and TRBJ2-5; weak D call: TRBD2 (6 bases). The tail of the sequence fits TRBJ2-7 better, so the J call may be wrong. This CDR3 spans 15 amino acids. In germline, CDR1 is MGHRA, CDR2 YSYEKL. The CDR3 loop is CASSSPGRETYEQYF. CDR3 nucleotide sequence: TGCGCCAGCAGCTCCCCCGGGCGGGAAACTTACGAGCAGTACTTC.

This chain joins TRBV28 and TRBJ2-7; TRBD1 or TRBD2 may be the D gene (6 bases each). The V gene's germline CDR1 is MDHEN and CDR2 SYDVKM. The length of the CDR3 is 17 residues. The V gene lost 6 bases and the J gene lost 1 base, with 22 bases spanning the gap. CDR3 in amino acids: CASRRGGLAASSYEQYF. DNA for the CDR3: TGTGCCAGCAGGCGAGGGGGGTTAGCGGCTTCGTCCTACGAGCAGTACTTC.

The chain employs TRBV11-1 and TRBJ2-7, with 13 bases fitting TRBD2. This CDR3 region has 14 residues. Germline-derived CDR1 and CDR2 are SGHAT and FQDESV (reference sequence). Trimming removed 5 bases from V and 5 bases from J; junction bases left unmatched: 3. The CDR3 nucleotides read TGTGCCAGCAGCCGCACTAGCGGGAGGGACGAGCAGTACTTC. It is translated as CASSRTSGRDEQYF. The complete variable domain, with remaining parts taken from reference TRBV11-1 and TRBJ2-7, reads EAEVAQSPRYKITEKSQAVAFWCDPISGHATLYWYRQILGQGPELLVQFQDESVVDDSQLPKDRFSAERLKGVDSTLKIQPAELGDSAMYLCASSRTSGRDEQYFGPGTRLTVT.

The CDR3 region is CASSLGGSNSNQPQHF. In DNA, the CDR3 is TGTGCCAGCAGCTTAGGGGGCTCTAATAGCAATCAGCCCCAGCATTTT. The rearrangement joins TRBV7-9 to TRBJ1-5; D perhaps matches TRBD1 (5 bases). There are 16 residues in the CDR3. V lost 1 base to trimming and J lost 0 bases, with 10 bases between them. Looked up from germline, CDR1 is SEHNR and CDR2 is FQNEAQ (reference sequence).

This clone was counted a single time. The chain joins TRBV7-9 to TRBJ2-3; no firm D call. Trimming took 5 bases from V and 6 from J, leaving 6 bases between them. The CDR3 covers 11 residues. The germline gives CDR1 SEHNR, CDR2 FQNEAQ (reference sequence). CDR3 nucleotide sequence: TGTGCCAGCAGCCGAGATGATACGCAGTATTTT. This gives the protein CASSRDDTQYF.

The chain links TRBV28 to TRBJ1-2; D remains unclear. Trimming stripped 7 bases from V and 5 bases from J, with 11 bases between. Germline CDR1 and CDR2: MDHEN and SYDVKM. The CDR3 loop spans 12 amino acids. CDR3 DNA sequence: TGTGCCAGCAAGGAGGCGAGGTATGGCTACACCTTC. Residues: CASKEARYGYTF.

J is TRBJ2-3 and V is TRBV5-8; 11 nucleotides match TRBD2. There are 15 residues in the CDR3. CDR1 SGHTS and CDR2 YDEGEE come from the germline V gene. Unmatched junction bases numbered 7, after V lost 6 bases and J lost 4 bases. The CDR3 loop reads CASTLTSGRADTQYF. The DNA for the CDR3 is TGTGCCAGCACCCTCACTAGCGGGAGAGCAGATACGCAGTATTTT. Drawing the rest from reference TRBV5-8 and TRBJ2-3, the complete variable domain is EAGVTQSPTHLIKTRGQQATLRCSPISGHTSVYWYQQALGLGLQFLLWYDEGEERNRGNFPPRFSGRQFPNYSSELNVNALELEDSALYLCASTLTSGRADTQYFGPGTRLTVL.

The chain couples TRBV28 to TRBJ2-3; 7 bases fit TRBD1. The trim removed 4 bases at V and 1 base at J, leaving 2 bases unmatched. Germline CDR1 MDHEN, CDR2 SYDVKM. The CDR3 sequence is 14 residues long. The DNA of the CDR3 is TGTGCCAGCAGTTCTGGACAGGGCACAGATACGCAGTATTTT. It encodes CASSSGQGTDTQYF.

This clone occurred once. The chain uses TRBV18 and TRBJ1-6; TRBD1 agrees at 7 bases. CDR3 size: 13 residues. Germline trimming cut 5 bases from V and 8 bases from J; bases unmatched to any gene: 3. Germline CDR1 is KGHSH and CDR2 is LQKENI. This chain's CDR3 is CASSGTADSPLHF. In DNA, the CDR3 is TGTGCCAGCTCAGGGACAGCCGATTCACCCCTCCACTTT.

The chain recombines TRBV6-6 with TRBJ1-4; D unclear. From germline, CDR1 is MNHNY and CDR2 SVGAGI (reference sequence). Trimming took off 6 bases at V and 3 bases at J, with 11 bases between the two ends. The CDR3 has 14 amino acids. CDR3 DNA sequence: TGTGCCAGCAGACACCGACCCCCTAATGAAAAACTGTTTTTT. Translated: CASRHRPPNEKLFF.

The rearrangement uses TRBV29-1 and TRBJ2-1, with 13 positions matching TRBD2. The junction had 6 bases not matched to a gene; V was cut back by 8 bases and J by 8 bases. The CDR3 length is 13 residues. The germline V gene encodes CDR1 SQVTM and CDR2 ANQGSEA. The CDR3 reads CSPPGTSGDEQFF. CDR3 DNA: TGCAGCCCACCCGGGACTAGCGGGGATGAGCAGTTCTTC.

The gene calls are TRBV15 and TRBJ2-5; D possibly corresponds to TRBD1 (6 bases). The DNA end is a closer match to TRBJ2-7, so the J assignment may be wrong. The germline V gene has CDR1 LNHNV and CDR2 YYDKDF (reference sequence). The CDR3 length is 16 residues. CDR3 protein: CATSREGTPPLYEQYF. In DNA form, the CDR3 reads TGTGCCACCAGCAGAGAAGGGACACCCCCCCTCTACGAGCAGTACTTC.

DNA of the CDR3: TGTGCCAGCAGTGCCAGGCTCTACGGTGAGCAGTTCTTC. Translation gives CASSARLYGEQFF. This chain links TRBV6-4 with TRBJ2-1; D gene ambiguous. V gave up 4 bases and J gave up 9 bases, with 13 bases separating them. This CDR3 contains 13 residues. Germline assignment: CDR1 MRHNA and CDR2 SNTAGT.

The chain carries TRBV15 and TRBJ1-5; no clear D. The CDR3 has 15 residues. Trimming took 5 bases from V and 0 from J, leaving 11 bases between them. Germline CDR1 reads LNHNV; CDR2 reads YYDKDF (reference sequence). CDR3 nucleotide sequence: TGTGCCACCAGCCCATCATACGGTAGCAATCAGCCCCAGCATTTT. Amino acids: CATSPSYGSNQPQHF.

The chain links TRBV4-1 to TRBJ2-7; TRBD2 matches 10 bases. The CDR3 contains 15 residues. V shed 4 bases and J 3 bases; nucleotides not matched to a gene: 6. CDR1 and CDR2 from the germline V gene are MGHRA and YSYEKL. The DNA of the CDR3 is TGCGCCAGCAGCCGCCCCTCTAGCGGGAGCTACGAGCAGTACTTC. Translation gives CASSRPSSGSYEQYF.

The rearrangement joins TRBV10-3 to TRBJ2-2; D gene ambiguous. The ends were cut back, 5 bases at V and 7 bases at J, with 8 bases in the middle. Germline assignment: CDR1 ENHRY and CDR2 SYGVKD. CDR3 length equals 12 residues. CDR3 nucleotides: TGTGCCATCAGTAGCGTGGGCGGGGAGCTGTTTTTT. Amino acid sequence: CAISSVGGELFF.

CDR3 bases: TGTGCCAGCAGCTTCCCCCGGGACAGGGACGGCTTAGGGTTCTACGAGCAGTACTTC. It translates to CASSFPRDRDGLGFYEQYF. This chain joins TRBV11-1 and TRBJ2-7; 9 positions agree with TRBD1. In germline, CDR1 is SGHAT, CDR2 FQDESV (reference sequence). This CDR3 contains 19 residues. V was pared by 3 bases and J by 3 bases, with 18 bases of the junction left unmatched.

A single count supports this clone. CDR3 bases: TGTGCCAGCAGTGAGGATACCGGGACGGCAAACACCGGGGAGCTGTTTTTT. As protein: CASSEDTGTANTGELFF. This chain links TRBV2 with TRBJ2-2, with D perhaps being TRBD1 or TRBD2 (5 bases each). Germline CDR1 reads SNHLY; CDR2 reads FYNNEI. Trimming pared 3 bases from V and 2 bases from J, leaving 16 bases between. The CDR3 runs to 17 residues.

V and J are TRBV7-8 and TRBJ2-1, with TRBD2 identical over 15 bases. The CDR3 covers 19 residues. The V gene end was trimmed by 5 bases and the J gene end by 0 bases; junction bases not matched to a gene: 8. Germline values: CDR1 SGHVS, CDR2 FQNEAQ. CDR3 loop: CASSPRTSGRASSYNEQFF. The CDR3 coding sequence is TGTGCCAGCAGCCCCCGGACTAGCGGGAGGGCTAGCTCCTACAATGAGCAGTTCTTC.

J is TRBJ2-2 and V is TRBV5-1, with TRBD2 as a possible D gene (5 bases). The CDR3 runs 16 residues. Deletions cut 3 bases from V and 4 bases from J, with 16 bases between. Germline CDR1 is SGHRS and CDR2 is YFSETQ. The CDR3 reads CASSYLPNRGTGELFF. As DNA, the CDR3 is TGCGCCAGCAGCTATCTACCTAACCGGGGCACCGGGGAGCTGTTTTTT. Full variable domain (rest looked up from reference TRBV5-1 and TRBJ2-2): KAGVTQTPRYLIKTRGQQVTLSCSPISGHRSVSWYQQTPGQGLQFLFEYFSETQRNKGNFPGRFSGRQFSNSRSEMNVSTLELGDSALYLCASSYLPNRGTGELFFGEGSRLTVL.

The chain links TRBV27 to TRBJ1-2, with TRBD1 matching 7 bases. The V gene's germline CDR1 is MNHEY and CDR2 SMNVEV (reference sequence). This CDR3 is built from 14 residues. V was pared by 5 bases and J by 6 bases, with 9 bases of the junction left unmatched. CDR3 in DNA: TGTGCCAGCAGTCTCGCCGGGACAGCGGATGGCTACACCTTC. It specifies CASSLAGTADGYTF.

With respect to this clone: The junction and the germline gene differ at one end; a read error may be behind it. The chain links TRBV4-1 to TRBJ2-5; the match to TRBD2 covers 8 bases. Germline assignment: CDR1 MGHRA and CDR2 YSYEKL. CDR3 length: 15 residues. The CDR3 is CASSQGYDSGIFCDF. The CDR3, as DNA: TGCGCCAGCAGCCAAGGTTATGATAGCGGGATCTTTTGCGACTTC.

V is TRBV2 and J is TRBJ2-5; 7 bases fit TRBD1. Gene TRBJ2-7 matches the end of the DNA better, so the J call may be wrong. This CDR3 region has 12 residues. The germline V gene has CDR1 SNHLY and CDR2 FYNNEI. In DNA, the CDR3 is TGTGCCAGCAGACAGGGGCCCTACGAGCAGTACTTC. Translating gives CASRQGPYEQYF.

The V and J genes are TRBV30 and TRBJ1-5; D may be TRBD1 (6 bases). There are 13 residues in the CDR3. Germline V gene sequence: CDR1 GTSNPN, CDR2 SVGIG (reference sequence). V shed 1 base and J shed 7 bases, with 11 bases lying between them. CDR3 nucleotides: TGTGCCTGGAGTGATAACCAGGGGCAGCCCCAGCATTTT. Translated: CAWSDNQGQPQHF.

V gene TRBV7-2 combines with J gene TRBJ2-7; tentative D call: TRBD2 (7 bases). Germline-derived CDR1 and CDR2 are SGHTA and FQGNSA. V gave up 5 bases and J gave up 1 base, with 18 bases separating them. CDR3 length equals 16 residues. The CDR3 DNA reads TGTGCCAGCAGCCTTATCCGGGGGGCAGTTTCCTACGAGCAGTACTTC. It is translated as CASSLIRGAVSYEQYF.